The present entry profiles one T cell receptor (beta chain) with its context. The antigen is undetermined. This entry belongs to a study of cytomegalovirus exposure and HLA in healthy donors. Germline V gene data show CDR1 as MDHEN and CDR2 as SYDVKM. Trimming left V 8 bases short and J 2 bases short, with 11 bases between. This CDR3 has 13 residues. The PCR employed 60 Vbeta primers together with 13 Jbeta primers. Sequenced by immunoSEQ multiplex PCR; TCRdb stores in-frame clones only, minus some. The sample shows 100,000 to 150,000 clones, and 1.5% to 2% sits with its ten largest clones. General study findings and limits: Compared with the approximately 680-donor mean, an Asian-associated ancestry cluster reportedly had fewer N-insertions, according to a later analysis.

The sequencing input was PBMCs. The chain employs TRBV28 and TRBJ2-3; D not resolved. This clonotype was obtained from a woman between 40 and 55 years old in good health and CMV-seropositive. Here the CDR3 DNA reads TGTGCCAGCCTTGATGGAGTCACAGATACGCAGTATTTT. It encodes CASLDGVTDTQYF.